This section outlines one TCR beta chain sequence together with its context. Its antigen specificity is not known. No base qualities exist here, and no much larger clone lies one base off it. The library was made by RT-PCR. The instrument was an Illumina HiSeq 2500. TCRdb trimmed the raw reads at Q25, called clones with MiXCR and kept productive beta chains. Every entry covers one CDR3 protein and lists the most common genes and DNA from its rows. The sample table contains some 480,000 distinct CDR3 sequences; only one count was recorded for 11% of them. Around 12% of the sample is held by the ten biggest clonotypes. The sample belongs to a study of response to subunit inactivated influenza vaccine (dated by TCRdb to 2016 to 2019). In terms of the full investigation: Deep quantitative T cell receptor repertoire profiling was used in the study to track responses to a trivalent subunit inactivated influenza vaccine. The paper as a whole reports these results and caveats: It was suggested by the authors that each seasonal influenza vaccination may recruit only a limited number of new T cells.

The V end gives up 2 bases and the J end 2 bases, leaving 5 bases in the junction not matched to a gene. Looking up the germline V gene yields CDR1 SGHVS and CDR2 FQNEAQ. The CDR3 covers 16 residues, taking in both the cysteine and the phenylalanine. CDR3 DNA is the only sequence kept; it has 48 bases, read in frame from the first base. What the time point label conveys for this sample: approximately 40 days after influenza vaccine administration. The rearrangement joined TRBV7-8 to TRBJ2-3; 9 of the junction bases match TRBD1. The receptor's source is a man in his fifties who received an inactivated influenza vaccine. Donor details come from another sample of the same person, matched by shared clones. The sample was PBMCs from blood, taken more than 35 days after vaccination. The CDR3 is CASSLWDRETTDTQYF. The DNA reads as follows: TGTGCCAGCAGCTTATGGGACAGGGAAACCACAGATACGCAGTATTTT.